This T cell receptor (beta chain) was found in a study of blood T cell repertoires in COVID-19. Whole-study context: The United States, Italy and Spain provided the acute and convalescent COVID-19 samples.

The table came from immunoSEQ multiplex PCR; TCRdb's copy has only in-frame clones and leaves some out. The sample holds tens of thousands of clones; around four fifths are singletons and the top ten take roughly 12%. The ends were cut back, 1 base at V and 1 base at J, with 10 bases in the middle. This CDR3 contains 15 residues. Looked up from germline, CDR1 is KGHSH and CDR2 is LQKENI. The receptor was derived from a human donor in a cohort sampled during active COVID-19. The chain couples TRBV18 to TRBJ1-1; D unresolved. The sequenced material came from peripheral blood. The CDR3 DNA reads TGTGCCAGCTCACCACAAACCCCGGGGAACACTGAAGCTTTCTTT. It yields the protein CASSPQTPGNTEAFF.